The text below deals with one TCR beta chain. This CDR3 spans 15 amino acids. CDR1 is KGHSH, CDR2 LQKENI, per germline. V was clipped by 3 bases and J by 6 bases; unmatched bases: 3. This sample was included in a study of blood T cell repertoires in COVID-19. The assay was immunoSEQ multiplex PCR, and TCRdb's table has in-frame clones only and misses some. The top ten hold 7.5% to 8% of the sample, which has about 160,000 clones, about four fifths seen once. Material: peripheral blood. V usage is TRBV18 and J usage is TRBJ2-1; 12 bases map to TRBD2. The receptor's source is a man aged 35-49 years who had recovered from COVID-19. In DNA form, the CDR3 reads TGTGCCAGCTCACCGACTAGCGGGAGTTTCAATGAGCAGTTCTTC. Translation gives CASSPTSGSFNEQFF.